Detailed here is one T cell receptor (beta chain). J gave up 4 bases and V 5 bases, and 8 bases lay outside the gene matches. The V gene's germline CDR1 is SGHRS and CDR2 YFSETQ. There are 16 residues in the CDR3. The data were taken from a study of shared clonotypes between healthy human individuals. This table comes from immunoSEQ multiplex PCR, and its TCRdb copy is limited to in-frame clones, with some not included. The sample has approximately 2,300,000 clones, 85% to 95% seen once. This chain uses TRBV5-1 with TRBJ2-2, with 10 bases that match TRBD1. What was sequenced was naive CD4+ T cells from PBMCs. Subset meaning: CD45RA+ positively selected. The receptor was derived from a man between 18 and 35 years old in good health. Some clones in this sample may be carry-over from other donors' samples. CDR3 amino acids: CASRTPGQGSTGELFF. The CDR3 coding sequence is TGCGCCAGCAGAACACCGGGACAGGGGTCCACCGGGGAGCTGTTTTTT.